Below, 8 T cell receptor beta chains from the same sample are listed, as sequenced in a study of blood T cell repertoires in COVID-19. TCRdb keeps only in-frame clones here, not all; method: immunoSEQ multiplex PCR. The sample has over 200,000 clones; 85% to 90% are singletons. The sample taken for sequencing was peripheral blood. The receptor source for this set is a woman aged 55-70 years with acute or convalescent COVID-19.

The chain combines TRBV5-1 with TRBJ2-5, with TRBD2 matching 9 bases. The CDR3 covers 14 residues. From germline, CDR1 is SGHRS and CDR2 YFSETQ. Trimming cost V 5 bases and J 4 bases; bases outside gene matches: 6. For the CDR3, the DNA is TGCGCCAGCAGGACCGGGACTAGCATAGAGACCCAGTACTTC. Translating gives CASRTGTSIETQYF.

The J gene is TRBJ1-5, the V gene TRBV30; D not certain. Germline CDR1 reads GTSNPN; CDR2 reads SVGIG (reference sequence). The CDR3 runs 13 residues. With 1 base removed from V and 4 bases from J, the gap between germline ends came to 8 bases. The CDR3: CAWSATANQPQHF. CDR3 nucleotide sequence: TGTGCCTGGAGTGCTACTGCAAATCAGCCCCAGCATTTT.

CDR3 DNA sequence: TGTGCCAGCAGCCGAGAGGGGACAGCTGGAACTAATGAAAAACTGTTTTTT. This encodes CASSREGTAGTNEKLFF. V is TRBV7-8 and J is TRBJ1-4, with 7 bases matching TRBD1. V gave up 5 bases and J gave up 1 base; unmatched junction bases: 10. Germline CDR1 is SGHVS and CDR2 is FQNEAQ. The CDR3 length is 17 residues.

The genes are TRBV5-5 and TRBJ1-6; 7 bases agree with TRBD1. Losses at the gene ends were 2 bases for V and 5 bases for J; bases not matched to a gene: 4. CDR1 and CDR2 (germline): SGHKS, YYEKEE (reference sequence). There are 15 residues in the CDR3. CDR3 sequence reads: CASSFGGTDNSPLHF. The CDR3 bases are TGTGCCAGCAGCTTCGGCGGGACAGATAATTCACCCCTCCACTTT.

This rearrangement joins TRBV19 to TRBJ2-7, with 7 bases lining up with TRBD2. The CDR3 spans 13 residues. V shed 8 bases, J shed 5 bases, and the junction held 9 bases outside the gene matches. Germline CDR1 reads LNHDA; CDR2 reads SQIVND (reference sequence). This CDR3 is CASARGVSHEQYF. The CDR3 region has the DNA TGTGCCAGTGCCCGGGGGGTATCCCACGAGCAGTACTTC.

This chain uses TRBV6-2 or TRBV6-3 with TRBJ1-2; 11 bases agree with TRBD1. Per germline, CDR1 MNHEY and CDR2 SVGEGT. V was clipped by 5 bases and J by 7 bases; unmatched bases: 3. The CDR3 has 13 residues. This CDR3 is CASSRTGGFGYTF. In DNA, the CDR3 is TGTGCCAGCAGTAGGACAGGGGGCTTTGGCTACACCTTC.

The rearrangement joins TRBV19 to TRBJ1-5; possibly TRBD1 for D (6 bases). V was clipped by 1 base and J by 6 bases, with 13 bases between them. There are 15 residues in the CDR3. Germline V CDR1 and CDR2: LNHDA, SQIVND (reference sequence). CDR3 amino acids: CASSIGEGRGQPQHF. The CDR3 region has the DNA TGTGCCAGTAGTATAGGTGAGGGCAGGGGTCAGCCCCAGCATTTT.

This rearrangement joins TRBV28 to TRBJ1-1; D remains ambiguous. Germline CDR1 and CDR2: MDHEN and SYDVKM. V lost 4 bases and J lost 0, with 9 bases in between. This CDR3 spans 14 amino acids. In DNA form, the CDR3 reads TGTGCCAGCAGTTCCCCGGGGTTGAACACTGAAGCTTTCTTT. It translates to CASSSPGLNTEAFF.